These T cell receptor beta chains were read from a single sample in a study of T cells in Graves' hyperthyroidism and ophthalmopathy. TCRdb re-called the multiplex PCR reads through MiXCR, storing one row per CDR3 protein. The table lists a few hundred thousand distinct CDR3 sequences, about half of them singletons, with approximately 8.4% in the top ten. Sequenced sample: peripheral blood or thyroid tissue (not recorded which). These receptors all come from a woman under 30 with Graves' hyperthyroidism. CDR3s include the opening cysteine and the closing phenylalanine or tryptophan. A D gene is named only where the DNA matches it firmly. Rows may omit the clone size; those that give it use once, few, many or a size class.

>TRBJ2-2|TRBV6-5|many|TRBD2
TGTGCCAGCAGTTACGGGAGGGCCACCGGGGAGCTGTTTTTT
CASSYGRATGELFF
>TRBJ1-4|TRBV7-9|.|.
TGTGCCAGCAGCTTTTCTGGATTTACTAATGAAAAACTGTTTTTT
CASSFSGFTNEKLFF
>TRBJ2-7|TRBV29-1|.|TRBD1
TGCAGCGTTGTCCCCCCGACAGGGACCTACGAGCAGTACTTC
CSVVPPTGTYEQYF
>TRBJ2-6|TRBV11-1|once|TRBD1
TGTGCCAGCACCCGACAGGGAATCTCTGGGGCCAACGTCCTGACTTTC
CASTRQGISGANVLTF
>TRBJ2-2|TRBV6-5|many|.
TGTGCCAGCAGTTACTTATCCAGGGACGGCAGGGAGCTGTTTTTT
CASSYLSRDGRELFF
>TRBJ2-7|TRBV10-3|many|TRBD1
TGTGCCATCGGACAGGGGGAATACGAGCAGTACTTC
CAIGQGEYEQYF
>TRBJ1-5|TRBV6-5|many|.
TGTGCCAGCAGTTTAAGGTCCTCCGATGGGTCCCAGCATTTT
CASSLRSSDGSQHF
>TRBJ1-4|TRBV20-1|.|.
TGCAGTGCTAGAGACAGACTAGGGGAGAGGGAAAAACTGTTTTTT
CSARDRLGEREKLFF
>TRBJ1-3|TRBV20-1|many|.
TGCAGTGCTGCGGACAGTTCCTCTGGAAACACCATATATTTT
CSAADSSSGNTIYF
>TRBJ1-5|TRBV20-1|.|.
TGCAGTGCTAGAGAGGGGGGGGGGAACGGGCAGCCCCAGCATTTT
CSAREGGGNGQPQHF
>TRBJ2-7|TRBV5-1|.|.
TGCGCCAGCAGCAGGCGGTTAGAGCAGTACTTC
CASSRRLEQYF
>TRBJ2-7|TRBV19|.|.
TGTGCCACCCGAGAGGAGCGCTCCTACGAGCAGTACTTC
CATREERSYEQYF
>TRBJ2-5|TRBV5-1|.|TRBD2
TGCGCCAGCAGCTCCGGACCTAGCGGGAGTGTGGAGACCCAGTACTTC
CASSSGPSGSVETQYF
>TRBJ1-2|TRBV3-1|few|TRBD1
TGTGCCAGCAGCCAAGATTGGGACAGGGCTAACTATGGCTACACCTTC
CASSQDWDRANYGYTF
>TRBJ1-2|TRBV6-1|many|TRBD1
TGTGCCAGCAGTGAACAGGGGGCTTCGGGCTACACCTTC
CASSEQGASGYTF
>TRBJ2-6|TRBV14|many|.
TGTGCCAGCGTCGATTCCTCTGGGGCCAACGTCCTGACTTTC
CASVDSSGANVLTF
>TRBJ2-2|TRBV7-2|many|TRBD1
TGTGCCAGCAGCTGGTGGACAGGCGTATTCCCCGGGGAGCTGTTTTTT
CASSWWTGVFPGELFF
>TRBJ1-2|TRBV10-3|many|TRBD1
TGTGCCATCCTGGACAGGGGTATCTATGGCTACACCTTC
CAILDRGIYGYTF
>TRBJ2-1|TRBV12-3/TRBV12-4|once|TRBD1
TGTGCCAGCAGTCCGGGACAGGGAGTTACCTACAATGAGCAGTTCTTC
CASSPGQGVTYNEQFF
>TRBJ2-5|TRBV20-1|many|.
TGCAGTGCCCGCCCCCCTGGGGTACGTGAGACCCAGTACTTC
CSARPPGVRETQYF
>TRBJ2-1|TRBV29-1|many|.
TGCAGCGCGATAAGCAATGAGCAGTTCTTC
CSAISNEQFF
>TRBJ2-7|TRBV7-8|.|.
TGTGCCAGCGGTCAGGGCTACGAGCAGTACTTC
CASGQGYEQYF
>TRBJ2-7|TRBV19|few|TRBD2
TGTGCCAGTAGTGCTAGCGGGAGGGTATCCTACGAGCAGTACTTC
CASSASGRVSYEQYF
>TRBJ2-7|TRBV15|many|.
TGTGCCACCAGCAGAGATCTAGTCTTGACAGCGGCCTACGAGCAGTACTTC
CATSRDLVLTAAYEQYF
>TRBJ2-7|TRBV20-1|.|.
TGCAGTGCTAGAGAGGGGGGGGACAGGTACGAGCAGTACTTC
CSAREGGDRYEQYF
>TRBJ1-1|TRBV7-3|many|.
TGTGCCAGCAGCGCCGGCATGGGAGGCACTGAAGCTTTCTTT
CASSAGMGGTEAFF
>TRBJ2-7|TRBV19|.|.
TGTGCCAGTAGTACAGTTGGGGGCTCCTACGAGCAGTACTTC
CASSTVGGSYEQYF
>TRBJ2-7|TRBV10-2|many|.
TGCGCCAGCAGTGTCACGTCGGACTACGAGCAGTACTTC
CASSVTSDYEQYF
>TRBJ2-7|TRBV5-6|many|.
TGTGCCAGCAGTTTCGCAGACTCCTACGAGCAGTACTTC
CASSFADSYEQYF
>TRBJ1-4|TRBV7-8|many|.
TGTGCCAGCAGCCTTTCGCGGGGGCCCAATGAAAAACTGTTTTTT
CASSLSRGPNEKLFF
>TRBJ1-2|TRBV9|.|.
TGTGCCAGCAGCGTAGAAGGGGCAAACTATGGCTACACCTTC
CASSVEGANYGYTF
>TRBJ2-5|TRBV18|few|TRBD2
TGTGCCAGCGCCCTCCTAGCGGACCAAGAGACCCAGTACTTC
CASALLADQETQYF
>TRBJ1-2|TRBV2|many|.
TGTGCCAGCAGCCCTCTGGGGGGCGGCTATGGCTACACCTTC
CASSPLGGGYGYTF
>TRBJ1-1|TRBV28|.|.
TGTGCCAGCAGTTTAAAGCTCCCCTCAGGAACGGGGGGCAACACTGAAGCTTTCTTT
CASSLKLPSGTGGNTEAFF
>TRBJ1-6|TRBV7-9|once|.
TGTGCCAGCAGCCCCTCCAACAGGGCGTTTTCACCCCTCCACTTT
CASSPSNRAFSPLHF
>TRBJ1-1|TRBV19|.|TRBD1
TGTGCCAGTAAGAGGGGGCTCGACACTGAAGCTTTCTTT
CASKRGLDTEAFF
>TRBJ1-2|TRBV7-8|many|TRBD1
TGTGCCAGCAGCTACTCCGGGACAGGACCCTATGGCTACACCTTC
CASSYSGTGPYGYTF
>TRBJ1-1|TRBV18|many|.
TGTGCCAGCTCACCAGGGGGTGACACTGAAGCTTTCTTT
CASSPGGDTEAFF
>TRBJ1-2|TRBV2|once|TRBD1
TGTGCCAGCAGTGAACGGGGACAGGGCTACACCTTC
CASSERGQGYTF
>TRBJ2-2|TRBV20-1|many|TRBD1
TGCAGTGCTAGGACAGGGGGCGACACCGGGGAGCTGTTTTTT
CSARTGGDTGELFF
>TRBJ1-6|TRBV14|.|.
TGTGCCAGCAGCCCAAAGGGCAGGAATTCACCCCTCCACTTT
CASSPKGRNSPLHF
>TRBJ1-2|TRBV7-2|.|.
TGTGCCAGCAGCCCCGCGGGCAGGGATTATGGCTACACCTTC
CASSPAGRDYGYTF
>TRBJ2-7|TRBV29-1|.|TRBD1
TGCAGCGTTGTGAGACAGGGTTCAGGGTACGAGCAGTACTTC
CSVVRQGSGYEQYF
>TRBJ2-7|TRBV11-3|.|.
TGTGCCAGCAGCTTAGGAGGAAACTTCTACGAGCAGTACTTC
CASSLGGNFYEQYF
>TRBJ2-1|TRBV20-1|.|.
TGCAGTGCTAGTAGACTAGTCTATGAGCAGTTCTTC
CSASRLVYEQFF
>TRBJ1-1|TRBV5-5|few|.
TGTGCCAGCAGCTTGTACGGGGGCGAACGAGCTTTCTTT
CASSLYGGERAFF
>TRBJ1-1|TRBV7-8|.|.
TGTGCCAGCAGCTTAGATATAGACTACAATGAGCAGTTCTTT
CASSLDIDYNEQFF
>TRBJ1-2|TRBV29-1|.|.
TGCAGCGTTGAAGATCCGACGGGAACGGGCTACACCTTC
CSVEDPTGTGYTF
>TRBJ1-1|TRBV5-1|.|TRBD1
TGCGCCAGCAGCCCCGACAGGGGGCGCACTGAAGCTTTCTTT
CASSPDRGRTEAFF
>TRBJ1-5|TRBV15|many|.
TGTGCCACCAGCAGCAAAGGCGTCAGCTATAGCAATCAGCCCCAGCATTTT
CATSSKGVSYSNQPQHF
>TRBJ2-7|TRBV20-1|.|TRBD2
TGCAGTGCTAGTGGACTAGCGGGAGGGTCCTCCGAGCAGTACTTC
CSASGLAGGSSEQYF
>TRBJ2-5|TRBV6-5|many|.
TGTGCCAGCAGACCTCGGAGAGGAGGGGGCCAAGAGACCCAGTACTTC
CASRPRRGGGQETQYF
>TRBJ2-1|TRBV7-8|few|TRBD1
TGTGCCAGCAGTCGCGGGACAGGGTACAATGAGCAGTTCTTC
CASSRGTGYNEQFF
>TRBJ2-7|TRBV12-3/TRBV12-4|many|TRBD1
TGTGCCAGCAGTCCCGCTGGGACAGGGAAGAGCTCCTACGAGCAGTACTTC
CASSPAGTGKSSYEQYF
>TRBJ2-3|TRBV6-4|.|TRBD2
TGTGCCAGCAGTGAGGCTAGCGGGAGCACAGATACGCAGTATTTT
CASSEASGSTDTQYF